One sample yielded the 18 T cell receptor beta chains listed below, sequenced in a study of T cells expressing NK-cell markers. From its re-call of the 5' RACE reads, TCRdb lists each CDR3 protein once, without DNA. The repertoire table contains over 14,000 distinct CDR3 sequences. Input material: blood T cells: a sorted CD56 or NKG2C T cell subset, CD4+ or CD8+ T cells, or bulk PBMC T cells (not recorded which). These receptors all stem from a man aged 18 to 69 in good health.

V and J are TRBV19 and TRBJ2-5. This CDR3 has 13 residues. Germline V gene data show CDR1 as LNHDA and CDR2 as SQIVND (reference sequence). CDR3 protein: CASSSTPQETQYF.

The V call is TRBV25-1, the J call TRBJ2-5; there is no DNA to check the TCRdb D call of TRBD2. The germline CDR1 and CDR2 sequences are MGHDK and SYGVNS. The CDR3 contains 16 residues. The CDR3 region is CASSESLIAGERTQYF.

The chain combines TRBV20-1 with TRBJ1-1; TCRdb picks TRBD1, but there is no DNA to check that call. The CDR3 extends over 13 amino acids. Germline V lookup: CDR1 DFQATT, CDR2 SNEGSKA (reference sequence). CDR3 protein: CSARAGGSTEAFF.

The CDR3 here is CASRLADYNEQFF. The V gene is TRBV6-2 or TRBV6-3, the J gene TRBJ2-1; TCRdb indicates TRBD2, and absent DNA this call remains unverified. CDR1 MNHEY and CDR2 SVGEGT come from the germline V gene. CDR3 length: 13 amino acids.

This sequence joins TRBV6-1 and TRBJ2-1; the TCRdb call, TRBD1, lacks DNA for checking. This CDR3 is built from 14 residues. Germline loops: CDR1 MNHNS, CDR2 SASEGT. The chain's CDR3 is CASWARGRVHEQFF.

The rearrangement uses TRBV7-2 and TRBJ2-3. This CDR3 has 12 residues. Germline CDR1 SGHTA, CDR2 FQGNSA. The CDR3 is CASSTRTDTQYF.

This clonotype shows up as medium-sized by frequency. This sequence joins TRBV10-3 and TRBJ2-1. The CDR3 covers 13 residues. CDR1 is ENHRY, CDR2 SYGVKD, per germline. CDR3 region: CAIGRDFYNEQFF.

The chain recombines TRBV5-6 with TRBJ2-7. Germline V gives CDR1 SGHDT, CDR2 YYEEEE. This CDR3 is 16 amino acids long. The CDR3 reads CASSLDRLYRSYEQYF.

The gene calls are TRBV3-1 and TRBJ2-7; TCRdb gives TRBD1 as the D gene, but with no DNA this cannot be confirmed. Germline-derived CDR1 and CDR2 are LGHDT and YNNKEL (reference sequence). The CDR3 runs 13 residues. The CDR3 protein is CASSQDDRHEQYF.

This chain links TRBV4-2 with TRBJ2-5; TCRdb lists TRBD2, though no DNA is available to test this call. The CDR3 totals 16 residues. Germline-derived CDR1 and CDR2 are LGHNA and YNFKEQ. The CDR3 sequence is CASSHLLAGVVETQYF.

The chain recombines TRBV4-3 with TRBJ1-5. This CDR3 spans 15 amino acids. Germline V gives CDR1 LGHNA, CDR2 YSLEER. This chain's CDR3 is CASSQDPRDNQPQHF.

The chain recombines TRBV10-3 with TRBJ2-2; TCRdb names TRBD2, which stays unverified in the absence of DNA. In germline, CDR1 is ENHRY, CDR2 SYGVKD. The CDR3 is 12 amino acids. Here the CDR3 reads CAISGTTGELFF.

V is TRBV7-8 and J is TRBJ2-5. From germline, CDR1 is SGHVS and CDR2 FQNEAQ. The CDR3 is 12 amino acids. The CDR3 reads CASSPVPETQYF.

This chain links TRBV5-6 with TRBJ2-3; TCRdb outputs TRBD2, but without DNA this stays unchecked. The CDR3 spans 16 residues. The V gene's germline CDR1 is SGHDT and CDR2 YYEEEE. The CDR3 loop is CASSYTSGLMRGTQYF.

This chain links TRBV5-1 with TRBJ1-1; the D call from TCRdb, TRBD1, cannot be confirmed without DNA. Germline CDR1 SGHRS, CDR2 YFSETQ. This CDR3 comprises 13 residues. This CDR3 is CASSPRTLAEAFF.

The chain couples TRBV6-6 to TRBJ1-2. Germline CDR1 and CDR2: MNHNY and SVGAGI (reference sequence). This CDR3 is 13 amino acids long. CDR3 sequence: CASKERAGYGYTF.

This rearrangement joins TRBV2 to TRBJ2-7; the D gene TCRdb calls, TRBD1, cannot be checked with no DNA. The CDR3 contains 16 residues. Germline values: CDR1 SNHLY, CDR2 FYNNEI. CDR3 sequence: CASSGPGTVPPYEQYF.

V usage is TRBV15 and J usage is TRBJ2-5; TCRdb designates TRBD1, a call that cannot be tested without DNA. This CDR3 has 14 amino acids. In germline, CDR1 is LNHNV, CDR2 YYDKDF (reference sequence). CDR3 sequence: CATSSRGGRETQYF. The full variable domain, rest sourced from reference TRBV15 and TRBJ2-5, is DAMVIQNPRYQVTQFGKPVTLSCSQTLNHNVMYWYQQKSSQAPKLLFHYYDKDFNNEADTPDNFQSRRPNTSFCFLDIRSPGLGDTAMYLCATSSRGGRETQYFGPGTRLLVL.